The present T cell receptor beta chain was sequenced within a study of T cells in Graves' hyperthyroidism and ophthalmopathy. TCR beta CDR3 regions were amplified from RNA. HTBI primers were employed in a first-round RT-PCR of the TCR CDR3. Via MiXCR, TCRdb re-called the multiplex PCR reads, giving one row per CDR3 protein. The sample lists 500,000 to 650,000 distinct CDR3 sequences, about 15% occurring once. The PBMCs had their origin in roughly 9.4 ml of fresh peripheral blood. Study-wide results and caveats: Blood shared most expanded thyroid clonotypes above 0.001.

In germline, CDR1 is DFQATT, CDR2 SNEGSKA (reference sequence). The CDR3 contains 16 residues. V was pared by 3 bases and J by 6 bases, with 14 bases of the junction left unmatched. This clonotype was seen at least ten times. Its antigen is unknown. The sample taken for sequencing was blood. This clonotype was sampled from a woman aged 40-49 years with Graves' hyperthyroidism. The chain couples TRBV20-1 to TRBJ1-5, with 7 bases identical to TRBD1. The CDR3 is CSARTDRQGHGQPQHF. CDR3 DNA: TGCAGTGCTAGGACGGACAGGCAAGGGCACGGTCAGCCCCAGCATTTT.